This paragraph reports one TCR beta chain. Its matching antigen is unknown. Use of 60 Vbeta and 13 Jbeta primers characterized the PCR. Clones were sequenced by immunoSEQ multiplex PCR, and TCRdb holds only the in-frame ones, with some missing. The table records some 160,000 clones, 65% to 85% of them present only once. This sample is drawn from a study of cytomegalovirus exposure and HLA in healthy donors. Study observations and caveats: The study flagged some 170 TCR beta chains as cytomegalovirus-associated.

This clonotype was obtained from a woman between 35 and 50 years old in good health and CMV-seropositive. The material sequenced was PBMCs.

The CDR3 loop reads CASSLADRSRETQYF. The CDR3 DNA follows: TGCGCCAGCAGCTTGGCCGACAGGTCACGAGAGACCCAGTACTTC. This chain uses TRBV5-1 with TRBJ2-5, with a weak D call TRBD1 (6 bases). The V end was cut by 0 bases, the J end by 4 bases, with 13 bases between. The CDR3 consists of 15 residues. CDR1 is SGHRS, CDR2 YFSETQ, per germline.